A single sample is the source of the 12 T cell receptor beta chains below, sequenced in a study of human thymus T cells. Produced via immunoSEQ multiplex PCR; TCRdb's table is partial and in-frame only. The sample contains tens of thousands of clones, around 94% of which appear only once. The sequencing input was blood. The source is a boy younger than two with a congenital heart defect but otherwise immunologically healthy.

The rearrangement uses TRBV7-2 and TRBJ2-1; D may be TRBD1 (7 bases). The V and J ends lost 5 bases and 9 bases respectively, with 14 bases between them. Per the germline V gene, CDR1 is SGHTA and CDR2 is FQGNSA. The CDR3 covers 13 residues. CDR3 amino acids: CASSPDRRGEQFF. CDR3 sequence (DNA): TGTGCCAGCAGCCCGGACAGGAGGGGTGAGCAGTTCTTC.

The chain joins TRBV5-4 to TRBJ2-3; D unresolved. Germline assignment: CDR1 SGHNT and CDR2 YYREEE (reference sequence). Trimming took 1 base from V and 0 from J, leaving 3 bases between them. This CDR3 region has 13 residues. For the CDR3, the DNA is TGTGCCAGCAGCTTGACTAGCACAGATACGCAGTATTTT. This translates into CASSLTSTDTQYF.

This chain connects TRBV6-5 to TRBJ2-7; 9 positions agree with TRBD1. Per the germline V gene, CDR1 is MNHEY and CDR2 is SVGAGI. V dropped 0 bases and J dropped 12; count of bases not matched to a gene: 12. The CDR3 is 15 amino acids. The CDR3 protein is CASSYSIRDRVRGYF. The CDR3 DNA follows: TGTGCCAGCAGTTACTCCATTCGGGACAGGGTCCGAGGGTACTTC.

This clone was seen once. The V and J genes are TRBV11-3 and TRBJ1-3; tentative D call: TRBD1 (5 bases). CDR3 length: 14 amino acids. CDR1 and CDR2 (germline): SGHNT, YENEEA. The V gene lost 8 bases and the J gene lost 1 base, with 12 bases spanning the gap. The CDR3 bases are TGTGCCAGCGGTGAGGGGCAGTCTGGAAACACCATATATTTT. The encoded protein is CASGEGQSGNTIYF.

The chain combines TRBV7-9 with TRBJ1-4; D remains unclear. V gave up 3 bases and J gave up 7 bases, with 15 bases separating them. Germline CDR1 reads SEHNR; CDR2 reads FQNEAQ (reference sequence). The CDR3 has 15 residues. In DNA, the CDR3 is TGTGCCAGCAGCTTTGGGCAGTCGGGCGGTGAAAAACTGTTTTTT. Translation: CASSFGQSGGEKLFF.

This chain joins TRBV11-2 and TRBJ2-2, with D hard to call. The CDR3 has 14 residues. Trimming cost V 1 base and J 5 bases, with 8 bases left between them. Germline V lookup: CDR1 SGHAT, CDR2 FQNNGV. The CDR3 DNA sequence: TGTGCCAGCAGCTTAGGGGCACAGACCGGGGAGCTGTTTTTT. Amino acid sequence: CASSLGAQTGELFF. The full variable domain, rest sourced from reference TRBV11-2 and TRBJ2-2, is EAGVAQSPRYKIIEKRQSVAFWCNPISGHATLYWYQQILGQGPKLLIQFQNNGVVDDSQLPKDRFSAERLKGVDSTLKIQPAKLEDSAVYLCASSLGAQTGELFFGEGSRLTVL.

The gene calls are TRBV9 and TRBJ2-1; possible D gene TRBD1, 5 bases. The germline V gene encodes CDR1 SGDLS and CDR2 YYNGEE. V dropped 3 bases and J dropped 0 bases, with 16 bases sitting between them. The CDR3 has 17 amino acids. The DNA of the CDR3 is TGTGCCAGCAGCGAGACCAGGACACCTCTCTCCTACAATGAGCAGTTCTTC. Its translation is CASSETRTPLSYNEQFF.

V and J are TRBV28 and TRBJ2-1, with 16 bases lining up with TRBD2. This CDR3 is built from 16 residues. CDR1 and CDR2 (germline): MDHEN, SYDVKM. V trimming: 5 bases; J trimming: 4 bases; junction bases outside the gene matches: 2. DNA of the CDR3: TGTGCCAGCAGTAAGGGACTAGCGGGGGGGTACAATGAGCAGTTCTTC. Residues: CASSKGLAGGYNEQFF.

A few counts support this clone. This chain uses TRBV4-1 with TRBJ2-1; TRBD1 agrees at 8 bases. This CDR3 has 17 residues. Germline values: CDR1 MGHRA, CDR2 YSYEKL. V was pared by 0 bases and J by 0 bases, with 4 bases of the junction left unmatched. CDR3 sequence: CASSQDQGASSYNEQFF. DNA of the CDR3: TGCGCCAGCAGCCAAGATCAGGGGGCCAGCTCCTACAATGAGCAGTTCTTC.

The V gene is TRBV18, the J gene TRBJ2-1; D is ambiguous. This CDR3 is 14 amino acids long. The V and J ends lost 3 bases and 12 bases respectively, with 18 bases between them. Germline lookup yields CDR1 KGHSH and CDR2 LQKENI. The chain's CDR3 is CASSPPARLWGQFF. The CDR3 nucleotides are TGTGCCAGCTCACCCCCAGCGCGTCTTTGGGGGCAGTTCTTC.

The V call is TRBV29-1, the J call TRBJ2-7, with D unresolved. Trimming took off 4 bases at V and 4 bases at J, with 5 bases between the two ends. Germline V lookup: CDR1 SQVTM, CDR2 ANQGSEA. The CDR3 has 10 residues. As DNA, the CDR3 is TGCAGCGTTGGCCAGTACGAGCAGTACTTC. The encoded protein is CSVGQYEQYF.

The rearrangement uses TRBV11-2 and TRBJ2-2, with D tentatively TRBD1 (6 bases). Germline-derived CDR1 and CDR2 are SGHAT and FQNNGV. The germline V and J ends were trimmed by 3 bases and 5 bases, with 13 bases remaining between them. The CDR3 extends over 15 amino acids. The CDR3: CASSFSTGWTGELFF. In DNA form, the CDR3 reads TGTGCCAGCAGCTTCAGTACAGGGTGGACCGGGGAGCTGTTTTTT.